The clone carrying this T cell receptor (beta chain) was seen more than once but under ten times. This entry belongs to a study of cytomegalovirus exposure and HLA in healthy donors. This PCR relied on a set of 60 Vbeta primers and 13 Jbeta primers. Here immunoSEQ multiplex PCR was the method, and the copy in TCRdb shows in-frame clones only, minus some. The sample has around 180,000 clones, roughly four fifths seen once. CDR3 length: 16 amino acids. The germline V gene encodes CDR1 LGHNA and CDR2 YSLEER. With 4 bases clipped from V and 5 bases from J, the junction kept 11 bases outside the gene matches.

This TCR came from a man in his late teens or twenties in good health and CMV-seronegative. Sequencing was performed on PBMCs. V and J are TRBV4-3 and TRBJ2-1, with 7 positions matching TRBD1. CDR3 region: CASSRLPAGTDNEQFF. CDR3 coding DNA: TGCGCCAGCAGCCGTCTCCCCGCCGGGACAGACAATGAGCAGTTCTTC.